This passage covers 31 T cell receptor beta chains from one sample sequenced in a study of blood T cell repertoires in COVID-19. Only in-frame clones appear in the TCRdb table, and some are missing; sequencing was by immunoSEQ multiplex PCR. This sample has approximately 470,000 clones, with 80% to 90% found just once. The specimen was peripheral blood. The receptors here all came from a human donor in a cohort sampled during active COVID-19.

The chain employs TRBV6-2 or TRBV6-3 and TRBJ2-5; D gene ambiguous. V shed 4 bases and J shed 1 base, with 13 bases lying between them. The CDR3 totals 15 residues. Germline-derived CDR1 and CDR2 are MNHEY and SVGEGT. The CDR3 loop is CASSLTRVLQETQYF. The CDR3 DNA follows: TGTGCCAGCAGTTTAACTCGGGTGCTCCAAGAGACCCAGTACTTC.

This chain links TRBV3-1 (or the pseudogene TRBV3-2) with TRBJ2-7, with a weak D call TRBD1 (6 bases). The V gene's germline CDR1 is LGHDT and CDR2 YNNKEL (reference sequence). The CDR3 covers 15 residues. With 4 bases removed from V and 6 bases from J, the gap between germline ends came to 19 bases. The CDR3 here is CASSPQGFRWGEQYF. The CDR3 coding sequence is TGTGCCAGCAGCCCTCAGGGGTTCCGGTGGGGCGAGCAGTACTTC.

This chain connects TRBV5-5 to TRBJ2-1; TRBD1 agrees at 7 bases. The V gene end was trimmed by 0 bases and the J gene end by 7 bases; junction bases not matched to a gene: 1. This CDR3 region has 13 residues. Germline assignment: CDR1 SGHKS and CDR2 YYEKEE (reference sequence). The CDR3 DNA reads TGTGCCAGCAGCTTGGACAGGGGTAATGAGCAGTTCTTC. Encoded protein: CASSLDRGNEQFF.

The chain employs TRBV6-5 and TRBJ2-5; 10 positions match TRBD1. In germline, CDR1 is MNHEY, CDR2 SVGAGI. Trimming cost V 4 bases and J 5 bases; bases outside gene matches: 10. This CDR3 spans 16 amino acids. For the CDR3, the DNA is TGTGCCAGCAGTTCTCCCCCGACAGGGGGCTTGGAGACCCAGTACTTC. It codes for CASSSPPTGGLETQYF.

The V and J genes are TRBV6-5 and TRBJ1-2, with TRBD1 as a possible D gene (5 bases). Per the germline V gene, CDR1 is MNHEY and CDR2 is SVGAGI. Trimming removed 6 bases at V and 4 bases at J, with 9 bases between. The CDR3 sequence is 12 residues long. For the CDR3, the DNA is TGTGCCAGCAGCGCCGACAGCTATGGCTACACCTTC. As protein: CASSADSYGYTF.

The rearrangement uses TRBV30 and TRBJ2-7; tentative D call: TRBD2 (5 bases). V was clipped by 2 bases and J by 2 bases, with 22 bases between them. The CDR3 contains 17 residues. Germline CDR1 is GTSNPN and CDR2 is SVGIG (reference sequence). Here the CDR3 reads CAWSRFHSGVHPYEQYF. The DNA for the CDR3 is TGTGCCTGGAGTCGTTTCCACTCCGGGGTTCACCCCTACGAGCAGTACTTC.

J is TRBJ2-7 and V is TRBV5-4, with D possibly TRBD2 on 6 matching bases. The CDR3 runs 16 residues. V was pared by 4 bases and J by 0 bases, with 17 bases between. The germline V gene encodes CDR1 SGHNT and CDR2 YYREEE (reference sequence). CDR3 amino acids: CASSPGGGRDSYEQYF. The CDR3 DNA reads as TGTGCCAGCAGCCCTGGTGGTGGGCGGGACTCCTACGAGCAGTACTTC.

The chain carries TRBV30 and TRBJ2-2, with a possible D match to TRBD1 (6 bases). CDR1 GTSNPN and CDR2 SVGIG come from the germline V gene (reference sequence). The CDR3 has 15 amino acids. V shed 6 bases and J shed 4 bases, with 18 bases lying between them. The CDR3 sequence: CACVLPGHLTGELFF. For the CDR3, the DNA is TGTGCCTGCGTTTTACCGGGACATCTCACCGGGGAGCTGTTTTTT.

This rearrangement joins TRBV5-1 to TRBJ2-1; the D gene is possibly TRBD2 (6 bases). V was shortened by 5 bases and J by 0 bases, with 9 bases between the two germline ends. Germline V gives CDR1 SGHRS, CDR2 YFSETQ. This CDR3 is built from 14 residues. CDR3 protein: CASRREFSYNEQFF. The CDR3 DNA sequence: TGCGCCAGCAGGCGGGAATTCTCCTACAATGAGCAGTTCTTC.

V usage is TRBV9 and J usage is TRBJ2-1; tentative D call: TRBD1 (5 bases). V lost 3 bases and J 4 bases, leaving 14 bases between the germline ends. Germline V gene data show CDR1 as SGDLS and CDR2 as YYNGEE. The CDR3 is made up of 15 amino acids. CDR3 residues: CASSEDTPEYNEQFF. The DNA of the CDR3 is TGTGCCAGCAGCGAGGACACCCCAGAGTACAATGAGCAGTTCTTC.

The chain uses TRBV7-8 and TRBJ2-7, with 8 bases lining up with TRBD2. The CDR3 is made up of 16 amino acids. Germline values: CDR1 SGHVS, CDR2 FQNEAQ. V was clipped by 8 bases and J by 4 bases; unmatched bases: 16. CDR3 nucleotides: TGTGCCAGCGTGGGCGAATTCCCGGGACTAGGTTACGAGCAGTACTTC. It translates to CASVGEFPGLGYEQYF.

The chain combines TRBV30 with TRBJ1-6; 11 positions match TRBD1. The CDR3 contains 14 residues. Germline V CDR1 and CDR2: GTSNPN, SVGIG (reference sequence). The V gene end was trimmed by 8 bases and the J gene end by 8 bases; junction bases not matched to a gene: 8. Here the CDR3 reads CAATRDRGYSPLHF. Here the CDR3 DNA reads TGTGCCGCAACCCGGGACAGGGGGTATTCACCCCTCCACTTT.

The chain joins TRBV27 to TRBJ2-1; no clear D gene. From germline, CDR1 is MNHEY and CDR2 SMNVEV (reference sequence). The CDR3 is 14 residues long. Trimming cost V 2 bases and J 4 bases, with 9 bases left between them. This CDR3 is CASSLLSSYNEQFF. CDR3 DNA sequence: TGTGCCAGCAGTTTACTCTCTTCGTACAATGAGCAGTTCTTC.

This rearrangement joins TRBV18 to TRBJ2-3; 7 nucleotides match TRBD1. This CDR3 has 18 residues. The ends lost 7 bases at V and 2 bases at J; junction bases unmatched: 18. CDR1 is KGHSH, CDR2 LQKENI, per germline. CDR3 residues: CASLGGFGGPFSTDTQYF. In DNA, the CDR3 is TGTGCCAGCTTAGGGGGCTTTGGCGGGCCCTTCTCCACAGATACGCAGTATTTT. Filled out from reference TRBV18 and TRBJ2-3, the complete variable domain reads NAGVMQNPRHLVRRRGQEARLRCSPMKGHSHVYWYRQLPEEGLKFMVYLQKENIIDESGMPKERFSAEFPKEGPSILRIQQVVRGDSAAYFCASLGGFGGPFSTDTQYFGPGTRLTVL.

This sequence joins TRBV2 and TRBJ2-1; 12 bases are a match to TRBD2. Trimming took 7 bases from V and 9 from J; bases not matched to a gene: 1. Germline CDR1 is SNHLY and CDR2 is FYNNEI. This CDR3 spans 12 amino acids. The CDR3: CASTSGRVEQFF. The DNA of the CDR3 is TGTGCCAGCACTAGCGGGAGGGTTGAGCAGTTCTTC. Using reference TRBV2 and TRBJ2-1 for the parts outside the CDR3, the full variable domain is EPEVTQTPSHQVTQMGQEVILRCVPISNHLYFYWYRQILGQKVEFLVSFYNNEISEKSEIFDDQFSVERPDGSNFTLKIRSTKLEDSAMYFCASTSGRVEQFFGPGTRLTVL.

V and J are TRBV29-1 and TRBJ1-2; 7 bases fit TRBD1. The length of the CDR3 is 15 residues. V lost 6 bases to trimming and J lost 3 bases; unmatched junction nucleotides: 13. Per the germline V gene, CDR1 is SQVTM and CDR2 is ANQGSEA. CDR3 DNA sequence: TGCAGCGTGGTACCAGGGGGTTCAATCGACTATGGCTACACCTTC. Encoded protein: CSVVPGGSIDYGYTF.

This chain joins TRBV4-1 and TRBJ1-5; TRBD1 aligns across 7 bases. Germline trimming cut 5 bases from V and 4 bases from J; bases unmatched to any gene: 11. Germline lookup yields CDR1 MGHRA and CDR2 YSYEKL. The CDR3 has 16 amino acids. The CDR3 sequence: CASSTNRDSLNQPQHF. As DNA, the CDR3 is TGCGCCAGCAGCACTAACCGGGACAGCCTAAATCAGCCCCAGCATTTT.

The chain couples TRBV6-2 or TRBV6-3 to TRBJ2-3; the match to TRBD1 covers 7 bases. The V and J ends lost 6 bases and 2 bases, in that order; junction bases with no gene match: 5. Per the germline V gene, CDR1 is MNHEY and CDR2 is SVGEGT. The CDR3 covers 14 residues. CDR3 loop: CASSRGQITDTQYF. The DNA of the CDR3 is TGTGCCAGCAGCCGGGGACAGATCACAGATACGCAGTATTTT.

This clone was seen just once. The J gene is TRBJ1-4, the V gene TRBV6-5, with TRBD1 as a possible D gene (5 bases). Germline V gives CDR1 MNHEY, CDR2 SVGAGI. V was cut by 2 bases and J by 7 bases, with 17 bases left in between. The CDR3 runs 16 residues. The CDR3 loop is CASSYDPPREAEKLFF. The CDR3 nucleotides read TGTGCCAGCAGTTACGATCCCCCCAGGGAGGCTGAAAAACTGTTTTTT.

The gene calls are TRBV7-2 and TRBJ2-7; D is perhaps TRBD2 (5 bases). The germline gives CDR1 SGHTA, CDR2 FQGNSA. CDR3 size: 15 residues. The ends were cut back, 4 bases at V and 1 base at J, with 14 bases in the middle. In DNA form, the CDR3 reads TGTGCCAGCAGCTACGACTATGGGTCGTCCTACGAGCAGTACTTC. Amino acids: CASSYDYGSSYEQYF.

This clone is a singleton in its sample. The J gene is TRBJ2-3, the V gene TRBV7-2; 7 bases match TRBD2. The CDR3 is 16 amino acids. Trimming removed 2 bases from V and 4 bases from J; junction bases left unmatched: 9. Germline loops: CDR1 SGHTA, CDR2 FQGNSA. The CDR3 DNA is TGTGCCAGCAGCTTATCAATCGCGGGAGCGCCAGATACGCAGTATTTT. It translates to CASSLSIAGAPDTQYF. Based on the CDR3 plus reference TRBV7-2 and TRBJ2-3, the full variable domain is GAGVSQSPSNKVTEKGKDVELRCDPISGHTALYWYRQSLGQGLEFLIYFQGNSAPDKSGLPSDRFSAERTGGSVSTLTIQRTQQEDSAVYLCASSLSIAGAPDTQYFGPGTRLTVL.

The chain joins TRBV6-5 to TRBJ2-7; tentatively, D is TRBD1 (5 bases). The germline V gene has CDR1 MNHEY and CDR2 SVGAGI. The CDR3 is 15 residues long. V gave up 6 bases and J gave up 0 bases, with 15 bases separating them. CDR3 sequence: CASRRQLQSSYEQYF. Here the CDR3 DNA reads TGTGCCAGCAGGCGACAGTTACAGAGCTCCTACGAGCAGTACTTC.

Points on this clone: Additional DNA sequences in this sample encode the identical CDR3. The chain is built from TRBV28 and TRBJ1-1, with TRBD1 identical over 9 bases. The J segment lost 5 bases and the V segment lost 3 bases, leaving 4 bases of the junction unmatched. This CDR3 comprises 14 residues. Germline V CDR1 and CDR2: MDHEN, SYDVKM. The CDR3, as DNA: TGTGCCAGCAGTTTGGGACAGGGTGGAACTGAAGCTTTCTTT. Its protein is CASSLGQGGTEAFF.

V usage is TRBV18 and J usage is TRBJ1-2, with D perhaps matching TRBD1 (6 bases). The germline CDR1 and CDR2 sequences are KGHSH and LQKENI. Trimming cost V 3 bases and J 6 bases, with 20 bases left between them. This CDR3 is 16 amino acids long. CDR3 sequence (DNA): TGTGCCAGCTCACCTCAGGACAGTGCATTCTTCAATGGCTACACCTTC. Its protein product is CASSPQDSAFFNGYTF. Full variable domain (remainder filled in from reference TRBV18 and TRBJ1-2): NAGVMQNPRHLVRRRGQEARLRCSPMKGHSHVYWYRQLPEEGLKFMVYLQKENIIDESGMPKERFSAEFPKEGPSILRIQQVVRGDSAAYFCASSPQDSAFFNGYTFGSGTRLTVV.

This chain joins TRBV7-2 and TRBJ2-7; D is uncertain. V was cut by 1 base and J by 0 bases, with 10 bases left in between. Germline V CDR1 and CDR2: SGHTA, FQGNSA. The CDR3 runs 15 residues. The CDR3 is CASSLEVRSSYEQYF. In DNA form, the CDR3 reads TGTGCCAGCAGCTTAGAGGTACGGAGCTCCTACGAGCAGTACTTC.

The V call is TRBV7-2, the J call TRBJ2-1; no firm D call. From germline, CDR1 is SGHTA and CDR2 FQGNSA. This CDR3 contains 15 residues. Trimming left V 6 bases short and J 2 bases short, with 14 bases between. CDR3 sequence reads: CASSTPKRPYNEQFF. CDR3 DNA: TGTGCCAGCAGTACACCCAAGCGCCCCTACAATGAGCAGTTCTTC.

The chain carries TRBV10-3 and TRBJ1-6, with 10 bases that match TRBD1. There are 15 residues in the CDR3. With 7 bases clipped from V and 8 bases from J, the junction kept 8 bases outside the gene matches. From germline, CDR1 is ENHRY and CDR2 SYGVKD. CDR3 DNA: TGTGCCATCAACCAATCCGGGACAGGGGATTCACCCCTCCACTTT. This sequence encodes CAINQSGTGDSPLHF.

The table lists this clone with a count of one. The rearrangement uses TRBV7-3 and TRBJ2-3; D perhaps matches TRBD2 (6 bases). The CDR3 covers 16 residues. V dropped 1 base and J dropped 0 bases, with 11 bases sitting between them. Germline values: CDR1 SGHTA, CDR2 FQGTGA. This CDR3 reads CASSLNPGDSTDTQYF. The DNA of the CDR3 is TGTGCCAGCAGCTTAAATCCGGGGGACAGCACAGATACGCAGTATTTT.

V usage is TRBV2 and J usage is TRBJ1-5; no clear D gene. With 8 bases removed from V and 0 bases from J, the gap between germline ends came to 8 bases. Germline assignment: CDR1 SNHLY and CDR2 FYNNEI. There are 13 residues in the CDR3. CDR3: CASSVYSNQPQHF. The CDR3 DNA sequence: TGTGCCAGCTCTGTTTATAGCAATCAGCCCCAGCATTTT.

The gene calls are TRBV9 and TRBJ2-7, with D possibly being TRBD1 (5 bases). The V end lost 0 bases, the J end lost 0 bases, and 10 bases lay between the germline ends. CDR1 and CDR2 (germline): SGDLS, YYNGEE. This CDR3 region has 15 residues. In DNA form, the CDR3 reads TGTGCCAGCAGCGTAGAGGCAAGGGGCTCCTACGAGCAGTACTTC. This sequence encodes CASSVEARGSYEQYF.

This chain connects TRBV19 to TRBJ1-1; 11 bases align to TRBD1. Germline V lookup: CDR1 LNHDA, CDR2 SQIVND (reference sequence). Losses at the gene ends were 9 bases for V and 4 bases for J; bases not matched to a gene: 10. The CDR3 runs 15 residues. The CDR3 DNA follows: TGTGCCAGCCGGGACAGGGGGTTCCGAGGCACTGAAGCTTTCTTT. Protein sequence: CASRDRGFRGTEAFF. Complete variable domain (other parts from reference TRBV19 and TRBJ1-1): DGGITQSPKYLFRKEGQNVTLSCEQNLNHDAMYWYRQDPGQGLRLIYYSQIVNDFQKGDIAEGYSVSREKKESFPLTVTSAQKNPTAFYLCASRDRGFRGTEAFFGQGTRLTVV.